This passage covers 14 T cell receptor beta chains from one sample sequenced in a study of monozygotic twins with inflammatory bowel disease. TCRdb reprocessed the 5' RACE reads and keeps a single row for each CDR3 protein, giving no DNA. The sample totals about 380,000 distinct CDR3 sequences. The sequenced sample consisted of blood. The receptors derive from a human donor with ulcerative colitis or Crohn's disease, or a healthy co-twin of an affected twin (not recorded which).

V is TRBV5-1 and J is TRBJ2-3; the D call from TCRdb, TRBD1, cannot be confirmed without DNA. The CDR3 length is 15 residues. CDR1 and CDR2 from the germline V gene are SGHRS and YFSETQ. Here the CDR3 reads CASSQWGQSTDTQYF. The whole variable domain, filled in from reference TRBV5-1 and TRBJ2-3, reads KAGVTQTPRYLIKTRGQQVTLSCSPISGHRSVSWYQQTPGQGLQFLFEYFSETQRNKGNFPGRFSGRQFSNSRSEMNVSTLELGDSALYLCASSQWGQSTDTQYFGPGTRLTVL.

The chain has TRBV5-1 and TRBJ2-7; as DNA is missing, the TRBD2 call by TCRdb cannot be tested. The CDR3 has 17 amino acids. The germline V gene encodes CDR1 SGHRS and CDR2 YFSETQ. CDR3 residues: CASSLLVTTGRGTEQYF.

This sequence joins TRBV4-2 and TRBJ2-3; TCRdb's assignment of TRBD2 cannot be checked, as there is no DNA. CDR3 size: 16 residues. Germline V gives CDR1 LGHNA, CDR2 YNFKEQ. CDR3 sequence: CASSQDTAGGTDTQYF.

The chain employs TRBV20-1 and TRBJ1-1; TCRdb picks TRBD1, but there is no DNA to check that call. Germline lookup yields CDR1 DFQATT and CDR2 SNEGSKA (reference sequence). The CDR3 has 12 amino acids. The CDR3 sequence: CSALQGATEAFF.

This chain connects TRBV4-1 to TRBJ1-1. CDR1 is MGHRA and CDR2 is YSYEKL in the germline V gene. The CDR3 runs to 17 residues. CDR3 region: CASSHLDIQGINTEAFF.

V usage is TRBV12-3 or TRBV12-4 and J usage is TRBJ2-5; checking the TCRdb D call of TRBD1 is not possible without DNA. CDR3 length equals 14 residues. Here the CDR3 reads CASSFDGARETQYF.

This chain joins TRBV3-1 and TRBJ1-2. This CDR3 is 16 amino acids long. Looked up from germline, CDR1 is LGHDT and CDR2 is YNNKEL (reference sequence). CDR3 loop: CASSQDHGQRFYGYTF. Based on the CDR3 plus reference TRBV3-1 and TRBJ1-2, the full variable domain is DTAVSQTPKYLVTQMGNDKSIKCEQNLGHDTMYWYKQDSKKFLKIMFSYNNKELIINETVPNRFSPKSPDKAHLNLHINSLELGDSAVYFCASSQDHGQRFYGYTFGSGTRLTVV.

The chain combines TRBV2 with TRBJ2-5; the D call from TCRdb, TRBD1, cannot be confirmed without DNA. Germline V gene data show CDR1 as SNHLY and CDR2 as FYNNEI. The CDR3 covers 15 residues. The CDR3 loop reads CASSETGGYQETQYF.

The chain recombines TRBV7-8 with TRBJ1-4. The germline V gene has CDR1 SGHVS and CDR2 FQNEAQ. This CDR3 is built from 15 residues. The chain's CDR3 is CASTTRDDPRGELFF.

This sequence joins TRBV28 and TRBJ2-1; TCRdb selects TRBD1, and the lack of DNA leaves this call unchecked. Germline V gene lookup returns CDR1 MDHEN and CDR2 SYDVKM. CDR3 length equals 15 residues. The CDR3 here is CASTSLGGAEDEQFF.

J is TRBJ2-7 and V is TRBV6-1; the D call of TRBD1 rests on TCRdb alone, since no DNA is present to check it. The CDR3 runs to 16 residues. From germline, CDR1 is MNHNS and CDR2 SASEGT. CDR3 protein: CASSEAKGVLSYEQYF.

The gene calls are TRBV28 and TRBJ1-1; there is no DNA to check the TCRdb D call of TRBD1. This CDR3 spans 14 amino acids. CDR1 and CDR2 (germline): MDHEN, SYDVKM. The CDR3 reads CASRAGQGNTEAFF. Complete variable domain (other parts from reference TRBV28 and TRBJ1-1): DVKVTQSSRYLVKRTGEKVFLECVQDMDHENMFWYRQDPGLGLRLIYFSYDVKMKEKGDIPEGYSVSREKKERFSLILESASTNQTSMYLCASRAGQGNTEAFFGQGTRLTVV.

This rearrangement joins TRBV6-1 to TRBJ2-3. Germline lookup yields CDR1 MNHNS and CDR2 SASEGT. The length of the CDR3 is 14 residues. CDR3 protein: CASRDVQNTDTQYF.

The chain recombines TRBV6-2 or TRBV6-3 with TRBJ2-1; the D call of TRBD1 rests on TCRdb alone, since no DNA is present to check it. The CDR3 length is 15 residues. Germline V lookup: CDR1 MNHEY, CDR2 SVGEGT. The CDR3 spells CASSYMGGLGNEQFF.